Presented here are 13 T cell receptor beta chains from one specimen sequenced in a study of blood T cell repertoires in COVID-19 (dated by TCRdb to the early 2020s). Library prep was done by the immunoSEQ multiplex PCR assay. This immuneACCESS table, as held by TCRdb, lists in-frame sequences with V and J called but not all clones. Of the missing ones, under half trace to an unresolved V gene in checked studies; the others have no known cause. The sample data list 85,000 to 100,000 clones, and about four fifths of these were observed just once. Clones ranked in the top ten supply 4.5% to 5.5% of the sample. Material: peripheral blood. These TCRs come from a man older than 75 with COVID-19, enrolled during active disease.

The chain combines TRBV6-4 with TRBJ2-1; D may be TRBD2 (5 bases). The CDR3 loop spans 14 amino acids. Germline assignment: CDR1 MRHNA and CDR2 SNTAGT. Trimming shortened V by 10 bases and J by 2 bases, and 15 bases separated the two germline ends. The CDR3 DNA reads TGTGCCATGCATCCCCGGGAAACCTACAATGAGCAGTTCTTC. Its protein product is CAMHPRETYNEQFF.

CDR3 sequence (DNA): TGTGCCAGCAGCTTAATGACAGAGGCAACTAATGAAAAACTGTTTTTT. Translated, it gives CASSLMTEATNEKLFF. This sequence joins TRBV5-6 and TRBJ1-4, with D perhaps matching TRBD1 (5 bases). Trimming cost V 2 bases and J 0 bases, with 11 bases left between them. Germline lookup yields CDR1 SGHDT and CDR2 YYEEEE. The CDR3 has 16 residues.

The V and J genes are TRBV28 and TRBJ2-7; D perhaps matches TRBD2 (5 bases). Germline V gene sequence: CDR1 MDHEN, CDR2 SYDVKM. Trimming removed 5 bases from V and 6 bases from J, with 14 bases in between. The CDR3 runs 13 residues. CDR3 region: CASSREGIGEQYF. CDR3 coding DNA: TGTGCCAGCAGTCGCGAGGGTATTGGCGAGCAGTACTTC.

The chain couples TRBV4-3 to TRBJ1-2, with D possibly TRBD1 on 5 matching bases. Trimming took off 2 bases at V and 2 bases at J, with 6 bases between the two ends. Per the germline V gene, CDR1 is LGHNA and CDR2 is YSLEER. The CDR3 is 13 residues long. The CDR3 loop is CASSQTGNYGYTF. Here the CDR3 DNA reads TGCGCCAGCAGCCAAACAGGCAACTATGGCTACACCTTC.

The chain uses TRBV28 and TRBJ1-2; D gene ambiguous. The CDR3 runs to 13 residues. V was cut by 4 bases and J by 2 bases, with 8 bases left in between. Germline-derived CDR1 and CDR2 are MDHEN and SYDVKM. CDR3: CASSSGGNYGYTF. The CDR3 DNA is TGTGCCAGCAGTTCAGGAGGGAACTATGGCTACACCTTC.

The rearrangement joins TRBV5-5 to TRBJ1-5, with TRBD1 matching 11 bases. Germline CDR1 and CDR2: SGHKS and YYEKEE (reference sequence). The ends lost 4 bases at V and 7 bases at J; junction bases unmatched: 7. The CDR3 consists of 15 residues. CDR3 sequence reads: CASSRTGGADQPQHF. In nucleotides, the CDR3 is TGTGCCAGCAGCAGGACAGGGGGCGCGGACCAGCCCCAGCATTTT.

Only a few counts were recorded for this clone. The chain recombines TRBV28 with TRBJ1-5; 12 nucleotides agree with TRBD1. In germline, CDR1 is MDHEN, CDR2 SYDVKM. The J segment lost 6 bases and the V segment lost 2 bases, leaving 5 bases of the junction unmatched. The CDR3 has 16 residues. The CDR3 protein is CASSLPGTGGFQPQHF. The DNA for the CDR3 is TGTGCCAGCAGTTTACCCGGGACAGGGGGCTTTCAGCCCCAGCATTTT.

The chain carries TRBV5-1 and TRBJ2-7; D might be TRBD1 (6 bases). The CDR3 has 15 residues. Between the trimmed V and J ends, which lost 4 bases and 3 bases, there was a span of 17 bases. CDR1 is SGHRS, CDR2 YFSETQ, per germline. CDR3 nucleotide sequence: TGCGCCAGCAGCCAAGGGACAAAGGCGAACTACGAGCAGTACTTC. Protein sequence: CASSQGTKANYEQYF.

This clone came up a few times. For the CDR3, the DNA is TGTGCCAGCTCACCACCCCTCACCGGGGAGCTGTTTTTT. Protein sequence: CASSPPLTGELFF. V is TRBV18 and J is TRBJ2-2; no clear D. V was clipped by 0 bases and J by 4 bases, with 3 bases between them. Germline V gene data show CDR1 as KGHSH and CDR2 as LQKENI. The CDR3 covers 13 residues. The full variable domain, completed using reference TRBV18 and TRBJ2-2, is NAGVMQNPRHLVRRRGQEARLRCSPMKGHSHVYWYRQLPEEGLKFMVYLQKENIIDESGMPKERFSAEFPKEGPSILRIQQVVRGDSAAYFCASSPPLTGELFFGEGSRLTVL.

V and J are TRBV7-3 and TRBJ1-3, with 8 positions matching TRBD1. With 4 bases clipped from V and 3 bases from J, the junction kept 5 bases outside the gene matches. There are 15 residues in the CDR3. From germline, CDR1 is SGHTA and CDR2 FQGTGA. Written as DNA, the CDR3 is TGTGCCAGCAGCTCCGCAGGGGGCTTTGGAAACACCATATATTTT. The encoded protein is CASSSAGGFGNTIYF.

The table lists this clone with a few counts. The chain couples TRBV4-2 to TRBJ1-2, with 8 bases that match TRBD1. The CDR3 contains 16 residues. CDR1 is LGHNA, CDR2 YNFKEQ, per germline. V gave up 3 bases and J gave up 4 bases; unmatched junction bases: 10. The CDR3 loop is CASSQGAGQGPYGYTF. The DNA for the CDR3 is TGTGCCAGCAGCCAGGGGGCCGGACAGGGCCCCTATGGCTACACCTTC.

The gene calls are TRBV6-4 and TRBJ1-1; D remains ambiguous. The germline gives CDR1 MRHNA, CDR2 SNTAGT. V was cut by 5 bases and J by 0 bases, with 7 bases left in between. CDR3 length: 13 residues. CDR3 bases: TGTGCCAGCAGTCCAGAAATGAACACTGAAGCTTTCTTT. Amino acid sequence: CASSPEMNTEAFF.

V is TRBV6-1 and J is TRBJ1-1, with TRBD1 matching 7 bases. V shed 2 bases, J shed 1 base, and the junction held 13 bases outside the gene matches. Germline CDR1 and CDR2: MNHNS and SASEGT. This CDR3 has 18 amino acids. The CDR3 DNA follows: TGTGCCAGCAGTGAAAAAGGGACAGTCACCTCCCGGAACACTGAAGCTTTCTTT. Translating gives CASSEKGTVTSRNTEAFF.